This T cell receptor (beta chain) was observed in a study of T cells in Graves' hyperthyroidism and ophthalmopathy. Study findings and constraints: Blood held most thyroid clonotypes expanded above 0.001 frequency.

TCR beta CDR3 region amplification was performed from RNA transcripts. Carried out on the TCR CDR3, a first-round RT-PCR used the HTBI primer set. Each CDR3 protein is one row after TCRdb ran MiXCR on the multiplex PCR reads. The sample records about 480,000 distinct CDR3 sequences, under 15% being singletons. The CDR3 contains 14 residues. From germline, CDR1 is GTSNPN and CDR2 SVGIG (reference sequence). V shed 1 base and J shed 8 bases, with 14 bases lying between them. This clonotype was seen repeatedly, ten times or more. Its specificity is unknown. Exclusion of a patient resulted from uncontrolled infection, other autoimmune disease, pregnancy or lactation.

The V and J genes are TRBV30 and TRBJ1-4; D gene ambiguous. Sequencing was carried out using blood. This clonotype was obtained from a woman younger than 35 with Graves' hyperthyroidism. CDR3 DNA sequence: TGTGCCTGGAGTGCCGGGATAAACGGGGAAAAACTGTTTTTT. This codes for CAWSAGINGEKLFF.